The clone carrying this TCR beta chain has a handful of counts. V shed 3 bases, J shed 6 bases, and the junction held 7 bases outside the gene matches. The CDR3 has 14 residues. Germline V CDR1 and CDR2: SEHNR, FQNEAQ (reference sequence). The assay was immunoSEQ multiplex PCR, and TCRdb's table has in-frame clones only and misses some. The sample includes around 250,000 clones, about 91% of them seen just once. The record originates from a study of blood T cell repertoires in COVID-19. The sequenced sample was PBMCs or T cells enriched from blood (not recorded which). This TCR derives from a woman in her 40s with acute COVID-19. The chain has TRBV7-9 and TRBJ2-5; 7 bases agree with TRBD1. The DNA of the CDR3 is TGTGCCAGCAGCTTGTCCGGGACAGTTCAGACCCAGTACTTC. This gives the protein CASSLSGTVQTQYF.